This T cell receptor (beta chain) emerged from a study of post-analysis software for immune sequencing data. Study results and limitations: The study found TRBV5-6, TRBV5-1 and TRBV20-1 among about 5 TRBV segments more frequent in patients than controls.

CDR1 and CDR2 from the germline V gene are SSHAT and FNYEAQ (reference sequence). The CDR3 is 17 residues long. Of note for this clonotype: Its antigen remains unidentified. The junction departs from the called germline gene at one end, perhaps through a read error.

Unique molecular identifiers had been added to the TCR beta cDNA libraries. One entry per CDR3 protein results from TCRdb running MiXCR on the PCR reads. The sample includes about 770,000 distinct CDR3 sequences, about 43% seen only once; the top ten take roughly 4.4%. Sequenced input: blood. The chain employs TRBV7-7 and TRBJ2-3, with TRBD2 identical over 7 bases. This receptor was identified in a girl between 5 and 17 years old with multiple sclerosis. The chain's CDR3 is CASSRGSGILSTDTQYF. In nucleotides, the CDR3 is TGTGCTAGCAGCCGGGGAAGCGGGATTCTTAGCACAGATACGCAGTATTTT.